This T cell receptor beta chain was sequenced during a study of blood T cells in healthy people across ages. On the study more broadly: Template switching recovered approximately one barcoded beta molecule for every two T cells.

Alongside a J-beta primer mix, a sample-barcoded 5' primer served in a second PCR lasting about 7 to 11 cycles. The template-switch adaptor was a 5' adaptor with 12 random nucleotides. It tagged each cDNA molecule. TCRdb used MiXCR to reprocess the 5' RACE reads, holding one entry per CDR3 protein. The sample records about 1.4 million distinct CDR3 sequences, approximately 59% being singletons. The germline CDR1 and CDR2 sequences are SEHNR and FQNEAQ (reference sequence). This CDR3 spans 13 amino acids. Deletions cut 0 bases from V and 11 bases from J, with 13 bases between. Each donor's blood draw was ten milliliters of peripheral blood. Per-sample PBMC isolation yielded at least 7 million cells.

J is TRBJ2-5 and V is TRBV7-9; D possibly uses TRBD1 or TRBD2 (6 bases each). This receptor was obtained from a man aged 18 to 29 in good health. The sample consisted of blood. CDR3 in DNA: TGTGCCAGCAGCTTAGCGGAGGGGGTGAAGCAGTACTTC. Translating it yields CASSLAEGVKQYF.